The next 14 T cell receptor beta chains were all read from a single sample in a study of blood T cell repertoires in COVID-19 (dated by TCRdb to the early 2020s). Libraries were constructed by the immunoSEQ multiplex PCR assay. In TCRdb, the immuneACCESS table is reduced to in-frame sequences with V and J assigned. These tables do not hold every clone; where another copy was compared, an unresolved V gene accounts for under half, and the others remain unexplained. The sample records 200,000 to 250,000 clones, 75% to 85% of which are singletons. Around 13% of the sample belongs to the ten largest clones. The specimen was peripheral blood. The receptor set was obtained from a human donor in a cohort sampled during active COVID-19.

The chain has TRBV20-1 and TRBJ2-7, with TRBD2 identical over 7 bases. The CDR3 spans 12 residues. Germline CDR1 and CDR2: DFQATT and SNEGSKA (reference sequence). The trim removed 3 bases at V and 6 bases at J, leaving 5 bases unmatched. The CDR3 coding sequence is TGCAGTGCTAGTCCCCCGGGAGGCGAGCAGTACTTC. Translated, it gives CSASPPGGEQYF.

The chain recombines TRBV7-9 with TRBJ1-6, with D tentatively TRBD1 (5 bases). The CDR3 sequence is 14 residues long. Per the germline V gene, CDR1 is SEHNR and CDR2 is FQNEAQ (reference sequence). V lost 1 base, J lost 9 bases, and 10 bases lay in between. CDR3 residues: CASSLGARGSPLHF. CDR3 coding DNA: TGTGCCAGCAGCTTAGGGGCAAGGGGTTCACCCCTCCACTTT.

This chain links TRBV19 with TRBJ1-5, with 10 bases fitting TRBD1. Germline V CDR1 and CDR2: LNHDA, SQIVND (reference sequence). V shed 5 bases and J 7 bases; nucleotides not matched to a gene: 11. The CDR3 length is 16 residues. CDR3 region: CASSSLRTGGEQPQHF. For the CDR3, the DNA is TGTGCCAGTAGTTCACTAAGGACAGGGGGAGAACAGCCCCAGCATTTT.

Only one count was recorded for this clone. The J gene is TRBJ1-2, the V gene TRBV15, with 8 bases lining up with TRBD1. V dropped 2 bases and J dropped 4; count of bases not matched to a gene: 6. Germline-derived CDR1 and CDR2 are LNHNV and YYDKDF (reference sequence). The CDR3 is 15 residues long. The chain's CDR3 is CATSRQGARPYGYTF. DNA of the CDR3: TGTGCCACCAGCAGACAGGGGGCGAGGCCCTATGGCTACACCTTC.

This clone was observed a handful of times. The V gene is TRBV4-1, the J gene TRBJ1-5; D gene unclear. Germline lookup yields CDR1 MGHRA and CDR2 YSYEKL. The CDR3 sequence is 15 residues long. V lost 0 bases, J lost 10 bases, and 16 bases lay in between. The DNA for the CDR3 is TGCGCCAGCAGCCAAGATCTTGTTTCGGAGGTACCCCAGCATTTT. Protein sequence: CASSQDLVSEVPQHF.

DNA of the CDR3: TGTGCCAGCAGTACCAAAACCGGGACAGGGGGCACAGATAGCAATCAGCCCCAGCATTTT. Translation: CASSTKTGTGGTDSNQPQHF. The chain carries TRBV6-4 and TRBJ1-5; 12 bases fit TRBD1. J lost 0 bases, V lost 5 bases, and 14 bases had no gene match. This CDR3 has 20 residues. Germline CDR1 MRHNA, CDR2 SNTAGT.

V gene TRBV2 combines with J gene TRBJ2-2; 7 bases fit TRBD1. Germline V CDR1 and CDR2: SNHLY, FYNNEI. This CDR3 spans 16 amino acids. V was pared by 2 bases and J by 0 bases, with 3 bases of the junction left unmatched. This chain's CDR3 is CASSELGTANTGELFF. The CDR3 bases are TGTGCCAGCAGTGAATTGGGGACAGCGAACACCGGGGAGCTGTTTTTT.

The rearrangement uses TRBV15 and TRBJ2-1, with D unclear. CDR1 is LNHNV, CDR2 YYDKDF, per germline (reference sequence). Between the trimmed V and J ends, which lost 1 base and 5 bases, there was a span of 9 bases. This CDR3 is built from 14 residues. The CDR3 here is CATSRVFQNNEQFF. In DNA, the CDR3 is TGTGCCACCAGCAGAGTCTTTCAGAACAATGAGCAGTTCTTC.

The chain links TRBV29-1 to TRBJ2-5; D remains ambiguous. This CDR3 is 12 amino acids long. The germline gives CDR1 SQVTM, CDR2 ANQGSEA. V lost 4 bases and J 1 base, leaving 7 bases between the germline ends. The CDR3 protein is CSVGRSQETQYF. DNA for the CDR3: TGCAGCGTTGGGCGGAGCCAAGAGACCCAGTACTTC.

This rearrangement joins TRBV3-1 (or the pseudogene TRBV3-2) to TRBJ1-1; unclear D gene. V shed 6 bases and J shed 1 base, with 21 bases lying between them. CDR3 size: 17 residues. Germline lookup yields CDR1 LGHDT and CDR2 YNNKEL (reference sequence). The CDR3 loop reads CASSVHLRRSSNTEAFF. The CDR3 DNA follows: TGTGCCAGCAGTGTACACCTAAGACGGAGTTCGAACACTGAAGCTTTCTTT.

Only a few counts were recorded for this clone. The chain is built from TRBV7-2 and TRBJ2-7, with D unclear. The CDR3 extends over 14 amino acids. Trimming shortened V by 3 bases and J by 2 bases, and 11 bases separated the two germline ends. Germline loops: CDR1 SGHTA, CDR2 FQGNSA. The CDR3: CASSFPGNPYEQYF. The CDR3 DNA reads TGTGCCAGCAGCTTTCCAGGCAACCCCTACGAGCAGTACTTC.

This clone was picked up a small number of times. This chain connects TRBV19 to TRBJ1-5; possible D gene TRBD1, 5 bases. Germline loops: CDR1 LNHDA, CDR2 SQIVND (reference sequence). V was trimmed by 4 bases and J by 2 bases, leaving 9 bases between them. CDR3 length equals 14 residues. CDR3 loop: CASSRRGGNQPQHF. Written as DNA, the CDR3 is TGTGCCAGTAGTAGGAGGGGTGGCAATCAGCCCCAGCATTTT.

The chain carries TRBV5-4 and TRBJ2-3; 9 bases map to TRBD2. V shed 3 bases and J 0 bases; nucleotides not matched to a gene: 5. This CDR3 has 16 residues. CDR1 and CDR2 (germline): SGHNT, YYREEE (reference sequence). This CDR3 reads CASSYIAGVSTDTQYF. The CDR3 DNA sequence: TGTGCCAGCAGCTATATAGCGGGGGTTAGCACAGATACGCAGTATTTT.

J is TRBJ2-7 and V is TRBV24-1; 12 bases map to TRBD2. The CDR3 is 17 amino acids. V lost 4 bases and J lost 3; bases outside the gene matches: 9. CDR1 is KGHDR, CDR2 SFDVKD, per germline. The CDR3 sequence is CATSDRQTSGSYYEQYF. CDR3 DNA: TGTGCCACCAGTGACCGTCAGACTAGCGGGAGCTACTACGAGCAGTACTTC.